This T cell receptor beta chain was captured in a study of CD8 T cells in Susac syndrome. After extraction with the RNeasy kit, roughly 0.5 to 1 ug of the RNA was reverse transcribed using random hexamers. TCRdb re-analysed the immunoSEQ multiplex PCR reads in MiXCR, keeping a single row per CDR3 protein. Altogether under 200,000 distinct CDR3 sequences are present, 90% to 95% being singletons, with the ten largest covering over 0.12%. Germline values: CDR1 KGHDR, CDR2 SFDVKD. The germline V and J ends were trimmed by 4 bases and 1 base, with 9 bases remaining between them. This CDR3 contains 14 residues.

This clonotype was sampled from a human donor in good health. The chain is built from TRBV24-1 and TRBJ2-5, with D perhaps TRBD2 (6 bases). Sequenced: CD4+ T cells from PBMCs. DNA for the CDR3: TGTGCCACCAGTGAACGGGGGACCCAAGAGACCCAGTACTTC. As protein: CATSERGTQETQYF.